This is a list of T cell receptor beta chains from one sample in a study of T cell repertoires in cytomegalovirus infection. TCRdb reprocessed the reads with MiXCR, giving one entry per CDR3 protein. The sample consists of approximately 730,000 distinct CDR3 sequences, just under 30% of them appearing once. Antigens for these TCRs are unknown. This material consisted of cultured CD8+ T cells from PBMCs, taken from culture after CMV antigen stimulation. These receptors all stem from a human donor in good health (CMV status not recorded). Some clones in this sample may be carry-over from other donors' samples. Each CDR3 is given with its conserved first and last residue. Fields, in order: CDR3 protein, CDR3 DNA, clone size, J gene, V gene, D gene. The D gene is left open where the match is weak. Size is omitted from some rows. Given values are once, few, many or a class for expanded clones.

CASSYSLGGTEAFF | TGTGCCAGCAGTTACTCCCTTGGGGGCACTGAAGCTTTCTTT | . | TRBJ1-1 | TRBV6-5 | .
CASSLEGLGYNEQFF | TGTGCCAGCAGCTTAGAGGGCTTGGGGTACAATGAGCAGTTCTTC | few | TRBJ2-1 | TRBV7-6 | .
CASSPETAGWYF | TGTGCCAGCAGTCCGGAAACAGCCGGATGGTACTTC | . | TRBJ2-7 | TRBV6-5 | .
CASSRTLAGTSGYNEQFF | TGTGCCAGCAGCCGCACTTTGGCCGGGACTAGCGGTTACAATGAGCAGTTCTTC | . | TRBJ2-1 | TRBV4-2 | TRBD2
CASSSTSEGQISSTQYF | TGTGCCAGCAGCTCCACCTCGGAGGGACAGATCTCGTCTACGCAGTATTTT | . | TRBJ2-3 | TRBV7-9 | .
CASSYSGAYNEQFF | TGTGCCAGCAGTTACTCAGGGGCATACAATGAGCAGTTCTTC | many | TRBJ2-1 | TRBV6-5 | .
CASSPWTSGAYNEQFF | TGTGCCAGCAGCCCCTGGACTAGCGGCGCCTACAATGAGCAGTTCTTC | . | TRBJ2-1 | TRBV9 | TRBD2
CASSYPIGSGNTEAFF | TGTGCCAGCAGTTACCCCATTGGGTCAGGGAACACTGAAGCTTTCTTT | few | TRBJ1-1 | TRBV6-6 | .
CASSLLNRGSGNTIYF | TGTGCCAGCAGCCTCCTAAACAGGGGCTCTGGAAACACCATATATTTT | few | TRBJ1-3 | TRBV12-3/TRBV12-4 | TRBD1
CASRADRGYISEAFF | TGTGCCAGCAGAGCGGACAGGGGTTACATCTCTGAAGCTTTCTTT | many | TRBJ1-1 | TRBV7-6 | TRBD1
CASSVPSGGVLEQYF | TGTGCCAGCAGTGTTCCTAGCGGGGGGGTATTAGAGCAGTACTTC | . | TRBJ2-7 | TRBV12-3/TRBV12-4 | TRBD2
CASSLMGDRVIGKLFF | TGTGCCAGCAGCTTAATGGGGGACAGGGTCATCGGAAAACTGTTTTTT | few | TRBJ1-4 | TRBV7-9 | TRBD1
CASSYGIPYNEQFF | TGTGCCAGCAGTTACGGGATTCCCTACAATGAGCAGTTCTTC | few | TRBJ2-1 | TRBV6-5 | .
CASSLAQGLVFLYTGELFF | TGTGCCAGCAGCTTGGCTCAGGGACTCGTTTTCTTATACACCGGGGAGCTGTTTTTT | few | TRBJ2-2 | TRBV5-6 | .
CASSPVMAERHNYGYTF | TGCGCCAGCAGCCCGGTTATGGCGGAGCGACATAACTATGGCTACACCTTC | . | TRBJ1-2 | TRBV5-1 | .
CASSKPGAIPSYGYTF | TGTGCCAGCAGCAAACCGGGGGCCATTCCGAGCTATGGCTACACCTTC | few | TRBJ1-2 | TRBV28 | .
CASRGLAGVGNQETQYF | TGTGCCAGCAGGGGACTAGCGGGGGTAGGAAACCAAGAGACCCAGTACTTC | . | TRBJ2-5 | TRBV7-8 | TRBD2
CASSESIGRQPQHF | TGCGCCAGCAGTGAGTCGATAGGACGTCAGCCCCAGCATTTT | . | TRBJ1-5 | TRBV10-2 | .